A single sample is the source of the 18 T cell receptor beta chains below, sequenced in a study of cytomegalovirus exposure and HLA in healthy donors. The PCR contained 60 Vbeta and 13 Jbeta primers. The table came from immunoSEQ multiplex PCR; TCRdb's copy has only in-frame clones and leaves some out. The table lists under 150,000 clones, approximately 80% of them singletons. Sample: PBMCs. The receptors originated from a woman in her 40s in good health and CMV-seronegative.

The V and J genes are TRBV7-3 and TRBJ2-5, with TRBD2 identical over 10 bases. After removal of 1 base from V and 0 bases from J, the junction contained 5 bases not matched to a gene. Germline V gene sequence: CDR1 SGHTA, CDR2 FQGTGA. The CDR3 runs to 17 residues. The CDR3 region is CASSLIPTSGNQETQYF. The CDR3 nucleotides read TGTGCCAGCAGCTTAATCCCCACTAGCGGGAACCAAGAGACCCAGTACTTC.

V usage is TRBV28 and J usage is TRBJ1-1; D remains unclear. The CDR3 contains 15 residues. Per germline, CDR1 MDHEN and CDR2 SYDVKM. V was trimmed by 6 bases and J by 1 base, leaving 15 bases between them. CDR3 DNA: TGTGCCAGCAGCCCCCTATCGGTTGAGAACACTGAAGCTTTCTTT. Translated: CASSPLSVENTEAFF.

The J gene is TRBJ2-5, the V gene TRBV18; 10 bases fit TRBD1. The CDR3 length is 16 residues. V lost 3 bases, J lost 5 bases, and 9 bases stayed unmatched. In germline, CDR1 is KGHSH, CDR2 LQKENI. CDR3 loop: CASSPYPTGGEETQYF. CDR3 sequence (DNA): TGTGCCAGCTCACCGTACCCGACAGGGGGCGAGGAGACCCAGTACTTC.

This clone has just one count. V usage is TRBV5-4 and J usage is TRBJ1-4, with a tentative D call TRBD1 (6 bases). V was clipped by 8 bases and J by 5 bases, with 19 bases between them. CDR1 is SGHNT, CDR2 YYREEE, per germline (reference sequence). This CDR3 contains 15 residues. The CDR3 DNA sequence: TGTGCCAGTCATCTTGGGGGCGGCGCGAATGAAAAACTGTTTTTT. Its translation is CASHLGGGANEKLFF.

This clone was observed once. This chain joins TRBV7-6 and TRBJ1-1; D remains ambiguous. V lost 5 bases and J lost 5, with 24 bases in between. Germline V lookup: CDR1 SGHVS, CDR2 FNYEAQ. The CDR3 has 17 residues. CDR3 sequence reads: CASSPKGGGILVTEAFF. Written as DNA, the CDR3 is TGTGCCAGCAGCCCGAAGGGTGGAGGGATCTTGGTAACTGAAGCTTTCTTT.

The chain recombines TRBV15 with TRBJ2-1, with D maybe TRBD1 (6 bases). The length of the CDR3 is 18 residues. From germline, CDR1 is LNHNV and CDR2 YYDKDF (reference sequence). Trimming took 1 base from V and 2 from J, leaving 18 bases between them. In DNA, the CDR3 is TGTGCCACCAGCAGAGGGGCGGACACAGGGAAAACCTACAATGAGCAGTTCTTC. This codes for CATSRGADTGKTYNEQFF.

This chain joins TRBV6-5 and TRBJ2-3, with a weak D call TRBD1 (5 bases). Trimming left V 6 bases short and J 2 bases short, with 9 bases between. This CDR3 is built from 13 residues. Germline V lookup: CDR1 MNHEY, CDR2 SVGAGI. CDR3 bases: TGTGCCAGCAGCCGACAGTTCACAGATACGCAGTATTTT. Amino acids: CASSRQFTDTQYF.

This clone has a handful of counts. The junction departs from the called germline gene at one end, perhaps through a read error. The chain couples TRBV7-9 to TRBJ2-7, with D possibly being TRBD2 (5 bases). Germline-derived CDR1 and CDR2 are SEHNR and FQNEAQ (reference sequence). This CDR3 has 15 amino acids. CDR3 sequence: CSSSLGSIQRAKQYF. Written as DNA, the CDR3 is TGTTCCAGCAGCTTAGGCAGCATCCAGAGGGCCAAGCAGTACTTC.

About this clone: Other DNA sequences within the sample encode an identical CDR3. The CDR3 DNA sequence: TGTGCCAGCAGCTTAGCCAGGGCGAACACTGAAGCTTTCTTT. Protein sequence: CASSLARANTEAFF. The chain links TRBV7-9 to TRBJ1-1; D is possibly TRBD1 (5 bases). V lost 0 bases to trimming and J lost 1 base, with 6 bases between them. The CDR3 spans 14 residues. Germline loops: CDR1 SEHNR, CDR2 FQNEAQ (reference sequence). The whole variable domain, filled in from reference TRBV7-9 and TRBJ1-1, reads DTGVSQNPRHKITKRGQNVTFRCDPISEHNRLYWYRQTLGQGPEFLTYFQNEAQLEKSRLLSDRFSAERPKGSFSTLEIQRTEQGDSAMYLCASSLARANTEAFFGQGTRLTVV.

The chain recombines TRBV28 with TRBJ1-4; possible D gene TRBD1, 5 bases. Trimming left V 10 bases short and J 8 bases short, with 20 bases between. This CDR3 is built from 14 residues. CDR1 is MDHEN, CDR2 SYDVKM, per germline. The CDR3: CATVPGGWGEKLFF. The CDR3, as DNA: TGTGCCACCGTTCCTGGGGGGTGGGGGGAAAAACTGTTTTTT.

The genes are TRBV7-9 and TRBJ1-6, with 10 positions matching TRBD1. Losses at the gene ends were 5 bases for V and 7 bases for J; bases not matched to a gene: 5. Looked up from germline, CDR1 is SEHNR and CDR2 is FQNEAQ (reference sequence). CDR3 size: 15 residues. CDR3 bases: TGTGCCAGCAGCCCCGGGACAGGGGAAAATTCACCCCTCCACTTT. It is translated as CASSPGTGENSPLHF.

This clone was found a few times. As DNA, the CDR3 is TGTGCCAGCAGCCCATGGATTCTGGGGGCTCACAATGAGCAGTTCTTC. Amino acids: CASSPWILGAHNEQFF. The rearrangement links TRBV7-2 to TRBJ2-1; maybe TRBD1 (6 bases). Germline V gene data show CDR1 as SGHTA and CDR2 as FQGNSA. V lost 5 bases and J 5 bases, leaving 19 bases between the germline ends. This CDR3 contains 16 residues.

The CDR3 loop reads CASSGREANEQFF. In nucleotides, the CDR3 is TGCGCCAGCAGCGGAAGGGAGGCCAATGAGCAGTTCTTC. J is TRBJ2-1 and V is TRBV4-1; weak D call: TRBD2 (6 bases). CDR3 length equals 13 residues. With 5 bases removed from V and 6 bases from J, the gap between germline ends came to 11 bases. CDR1 is MGHRA and CDR2 is YSYEKL in the germline V gene.

The chain recombines TRBV27 with TRBJ2-2, with D possibly matching TRBD2 (6 bases). The V end was cut by 5 bases, the J end by 6 bases, with 16 bases between. The germline CDR1 and CDR2 sequences are MNHEY and SMNVEV (reference sequence). The CDR3 is 15 amino acids. DNA of the CDR3: TGTGCCAGCAGTGGATTTGTGGGAGGCCCCGGGGAGCTGTTTTTT. Translating it yields CASSGFVGGPGELFF.

The gene calls are TRBV4-2 and TRBJ2-2; D uncertain. V shed 1 base and J shed 0 bases, with 6 bases lying between them. This CDR3 is 15 amino acids long. Looked up from germline, CDR1 is LGHNA and CDR2 is YNFKEQ. CDR3 protein: CASSQATSNTGELFF. The CDR3 region has the DNA TGTGCCAGCAGCCAAGCGACATCGAACACCGGGGAGCTGTTTTTT.

The count of this clone is one. V and J are TRBV25-1 and TRBJ1-4; TRBD1 aligns across 7 bases. The CDR3 runs to 17 residues. Trimming took 0 bases from V and 5 from J; bases not matched to a gene: 9. Germline V gene sequence: CDR1 MGHDK, CDR2 SYGVNS. In DNA, the CDR3 is TGTGCCAGCAGTGAATATAAAGGGGGCGCGGAAAATGAAAAACTGTTTTTT. Protein sequence: CASSEYKGGAENEKLFF.

The V call is TRBV23-1, the J call TRBJ1-5; no definite D call. TRBV23-1 carries the ORF label, with uncertain function. The V end lost 9 bases, the J end lost 3 bases, and 21 bases lay between the germline ends. This CDR3 comprises 16 residues. The CDR3 sequence: CASSVKFDGDNQPQHF. The CDR3 nucleotides read TGCGCCAGTTCTGTCAAATTTGACGGGGACAATCAGCCCCAGCATTTT.

The rearrangement uses TRBV19 and TRBJ2-1; 9 nucleotides line up with TRBD1. Germline V CDR1 and CDR2: LNHDA, SQIVND (reference sequence). This CDR3 has 14 residues. The V segment lost 8 bases and the J segment 7 bases; nucleotides outside the gene matches: 9. CDR3 bases: TGTGCCAGTTCAGGACAGGGGACGGGGAATGAGCAGTTCTTC. This sequence encodes CASSGQGTGNEQFF. The full variable domain, completed using reference TRBV19 and TRBJ2-1, is DGGITQSPKYLFRKEGQNVTLSCEQNLNHDAMYWYRQDPGQGLRLIYYSQIVNDFQKGDIAEGYSVSREKKESFPLTVTSAQKNPTAFYLCASSGQGTGNEQFFGPGTRLTVL.